The next 13 T cell receptor beta chains were all read from a single sample in a study of blood T cell repertoires in COVID-19. Produced via immunoSEQ multiplex PCR; TCRdb's table is partial and in-frame only. The sample holds some 49,000 clones, less than 90% seen once. What was sequenced was peripheral blood. These receptors originate from a human donor in a cohort sampled during active COVID-19.

V is TRBV7-9 and J is TRBJ2-7; the match to TRBD2 covers 9 bases. The V gene end was trimmed by 2 bases and the J gene end by 6 bases; junction bases not matched to a gene: 8. The CDR3 runs 15 residues. Per germline, CDR1 SEHNR and CDR2 FQNEAQ (reference sequence). The DNA for the CDR3 is TGTGCCAGCAGCTTACCTGGGACTAGCCTCGGCGAGCAGTACTTC. Protein product: CASSLPGTSLGEQYF.

The chain employs TRBV18 and TRBJ1-1; unclear D gene. The CDR3 contains 15 residues. Germline values: CDR1 KGHSH, CDR2 LQKENI. V was pared by 0 bases and J by 1 base, with 9 bases between. CDR3 sequence reads: CASSPPYSPNTEAFF. The CDR3, as DNA: TGTGCCAGCTCACCACCTTACAGTCCGAACACTGAAGCTTTCTTT.

The J gene is TRBJ2-7, the V gene TRBV24-1; 8 bases map to TRBD1. V lost 6 bases and J lost 6; bases outside the gene matches: 6. The germline CDR1 and CDR2 sequences are KGHDR and SFDVKD. The CDR3 sequence is 13 residues long. CDR3 coding DNA: TGTGCCACCAGTCCCCGGGACAGGAGCGAGCAGTACTTC. Its translation is CATSPRDRSEQYF.

The chain recombines TRBV4-1 with TRBJ2-3, with TRBD2 identical over 11 bases. Germline lookup yields CDR1 MGHRA and CDR2 YSYEKL. The CDR3 loop spans 18 amino acids. V gave up 3 bases and J gave up 1 base; unmatched junction bases: 9. The CDR3 nucleotides read TGCGCCAGCAGCCAGGGGACTAGCGGTCGGTTCCGCACAGATACGCAGTATTTT. As protein: CASSQGTSGRFRTDTQYF.

The chain has TRBV7-2 and TRBJ2-7, with D perhaps matching TRBD2 (5 bases). This CDR3 is 14 amino acids long. Germline V CDR1 and CDR2: SGHTA, FQGNSA. V was cut by 7 bases and J by 3 bases, with 16 bases left in between. This chain's CDR3 is CASTMREGSYEQYF. CDR3 bases: TGTGCCAGCACCATGCGAGAGGGCAGCTACGAGCAGTACTTC.

The CDR3 DNA is TGTGCCTGGAGCATCGGAGGGTCAACTAATGAAAAACTGTTTTTT. This gives the protein CAWSIGGSTNEKLFF. V is TRBV30 and J is TRBJ1-4; no clear D gene. This CDR3 is built from 15 residues. Trimming took off 3 bases at V and 0 bases at J, with 11 bases between the two ends. Germline V gene data show CDR1 as GTSNPN and CDR2 as SVGIG (reference sequence). Full variable domain (outside the CDR3, taken from reference TRBV30 and TRBJ1-4): SQTIHQWPATLVQPVGSPLSLECTVEGTSNPNLYWYRQAAGRGLQLLFYSVGIGQISSEVPQNLSASRPQDRQFILSSKKLLLSDSGFYLCAWSIGGSTNEKLFFGSGTQLSVL.

This chain uses TRBV11-2 with TRBJ2-1; 10 bases line up with TRBD2. Germline trimming cut 0 bases from V and 6 bases from J; bases unmatched to any gene: 5. The CDR3 spans 16 residues. Germline V gene lookup returns CDR1 SGHAT and CDR2 FQNNGV. The CDR3 spells CASSLDGASGSNEQFF. The CDR3 DNA is TGTGCCAGCAGCTTAGATGGGGCTAGCGGGAGCAATGAGCAGTTCTTC.

This clone was seen a single time. The CDR3 reads CATSRDRGGVQYF. CDR3 DNA: TGTGCCACCAGCAGAGATCGCGGGGGCGTCCAGTACTTC. This chain uses TRBV15 with TRBJ2-7, with D perhaps matching TRBD2 (7 bases). The germline gives CDR1 LNHNV, CDR2 YYDKDF (reference sequence). The CDR3 is 13 residues long. Trimming left V 0 bases short and J 10 bases short, with 13 bases between.

The chain links TRBV9 to TRBJ2-2; TRBD2 is a possible D gene (6 bases). The germline CDR1 and CDR2 sequences are SGDLS and YYNGEE. Deletions cut 0 bases from V and 9 bases from J, with 12 bases between. The CDR3 consists of 14 residues. CDR3 sequence (DNA): TGTGCCAGCAGCGTAGCCCCAGCGGGCAGGGAGCTGTTTTTT. It codes for CASSVAPAGRELFF.

The chain links TRBV4-2 to TRBJ2-5, with 7 bases identical to TRBD2. V was pared by 3 bases and J by 1 base, with 8 bases of the junction left unmatched. The germline CDR1 and CDR2 sequences are LGHNA and YNFKEQ. The CDR3 extends over 16 amino acids. The CDR3 coding sequence is TGTGCCAGCAGCCAGCGGGGGACTACCGCCCAAGAGACCCAGTACTTC. Translated: CASSQRGTTAQETQYF.

The chain combines TRBV9 with TRBJ1-4; no clear D. CDR1 and CDR2 from the germline V gene are SGDLS and YYNGEE. Trimming shortened V by 0 bases and J by 5 bases, and 8 bases separated the two germline ends. The CDR3 has 14 residues. The CDR3 loop is CASSVGGPNEKLFF. CDR3 in DNA: TGTGCCAGCAGCGTAGGAGGGCCCAATGAAAAACTGTTTTTT.

This chain connects TRBV28 to TRBJ2-3; 9 bases are a match to TRBD2. CDR3 length: 17 amino acids. Germline CDR1 MDHEN, CDR2 SYDVKM. The V gene end was trimmed by 7 bases and the J gene end by 3 bases; junction bases not matched to a gene: 14. CDR3: CASTQRRSSGATDTQYF. Written as DNA, the CDR3 is TGTGCCAGCACCCAGAGGCGTTCTAGCGGGGCAACAGATACGCAGTATTTT.

The rearrangement links TRBV7-8 to TRBJ1-4, with D possibly TRBD1 on 5 matching bases. CDR3 size: 20 residues. Trimming left V 3 bases short and J 0 bases short, with 23 bases between. Germline CDR1 is SGHVS and CDR2 is FQNEAQ. The CDR3 bases are TGTGCCAGCAGCTTGGGGCTAGGGATGACAGCGATTTCAACTAATGAAAAACTGTTTTTT. This encodes CASSLGLGMTAISTNEKLFF.